Presented here are 8 T cell receptor beta chains from one specimen sequenced in a study of T-cell memory formation after mild COVID-19. TCRdb recomputed calls from the 5' RACE reads with MiXCR, one row per CDR3 protein. Of about 400,000 distinct CDR3 sequences in the sample, about 17% were seen once. Sequenced input: PBMCs or a T cell subset sorted from them (not recorded which). The receptors derive from a man between 18 and 35 years old who had mild COVID-19 (a few samples of this study predate the infection). Cell type and time point are not known.

This clonotype showed up just a few times. At one of its ends the junction is not consistent with the germline gene, which may arise from a read error. The CDR3 here is CACRLGRYDEQFF. CDR3 DNA: TGTGCCTGTCGCCTCGGGCGCTACGATGAGCAGTTCTTC. V usage is TRBV30 and J usage is TRBJ2-1; D gene ambiguous. This CDR3 region has 13 residues. The germline V gene encodes CDR1 GTSNPN and CDR2 SVGIG (reference sequence).

This clonotype was seen repeatedly, ten times or more. The genes are TRBV27 and TRBJ1-5; D remains ambiguous. This CDR3 is 14 amino acids long. Trimming removed 6 bases from V and 3 bases from J, with 12 bases in between. Germline CDR1 reads MNHEY; CDR2 reads SMNVEV (reference sequence). The CDR3 reads CASRATGFNQPQHF. The CDR3 DNA follows: TGTGCCAGCAGAGCGACGGGCTTCAATCAGCCCCAGCATTTT.

This clonotype was seen a handful of times. The chain couples TRBV28 to TRBJ2-7, with 7 nucleotides matching TRBD1. Germline assignment: CDR1 MDHEN and CDR2 SYDVKM. Unmatched junction bases numbered 6, after V lost 7 bases and J lost 3 bases. The CDR3 contains 13 residues. The CDR3: CASTTGTRYEQYF. The CDR3 coding sequence is TGTGCCAGCACGACAGGGACACGCTACGAGCAGTACTTC. The whole variable domain, filled in from reference TRBV28 and TRBJ2-7, reads DVKVTQSSRYLVKRTGEKVFLECVQDMDHENMFWYRQDPGLGLRLIYFSYDVKMKEKGDIPEGYSVSREKKERFSLILESASTNQTSMYLCASTTGTRYEQYFGPGTRLTVT.

This clonotype was detected only a few times. The chain links TRBV4-2 to TRBJ2-1; perhaps D is TRBD1 or TRBD2 (5 bases each). Per the germline V gene, CDR1 is LGHNA and CDR2 is YNFKEQ. This CDR3 is 16 amino acids long. Trimming stripped 3 bases from V and 6 bases from J, with 18 bases between. Written as DNA, the CDR3 is TGTGCCAGCAGCCACCCGGACCGGGGCGAAAGCAATGAGCAGTTCTTC. Translated, it gives CASSHPDRGESNEQFF.

The chain recombines TRBV6-6 with TRBJ2-5, with unresolved D. CDR3 length equals 12 residues. The germline gives CDR1 MNHNY, CDR2 SVGAGI (reference sequence). V lost 6 bases and J lost 2, with 7 bases in between. The CDR3: CASSPEQETQYF. CDR3 coding DNA: TGTGCCAGCAGCCCAGAGCAAGAGACCCAGTACTTC.

This clonotype was seen a handful of times. The genes are TRBV12-3 or TRBV12-4 and TRBJ2-5, with D uncertain. Trimming removed 6 bases at V and 5 bases at J, with 13 bases between. The CDR3 runs 13 residues. The CDR3 nucleotides are TGTGCCAGCAGCCTCCAAGGGTCGGAGACCCAGTACTTC. Protein product: CASSLQGSETQYF.

A word on this clonotype: Likely a read error: the CDR3 ends without its conserved phenylalanine or tryptophan. Because the CDR3's place on the DNA is in doubt, the DNA is left out and the CDR3 is given as listed by TCRdb. The V call is TRBV6-5, the J call TRBJ1-5; TRBD1 is taken as the D call from the table, unchecked against the DNA. From germline, CDR1 is MNHEY and CDR2 SVGAGI. The CDR3 spans 11 amino acids, including both terminal residues. The CDR3 region is CASRRRSRVAL.

The V call is TRBV7-8, the J call TRBJ1-6; D is ambiguous. V lost 4 bases, J lost 9 bases, and 16 bases lay in between. Germline assignment: CDR1 SGHVS and CDR2 FQNEAQ. This CDR3 has 15 residues. CDR3 coding DNA: TGTGCCAGCAGCTCACTTTTTTCCCCTGGTTCACCCCTCCACTTT. Protein product: CASSSLFSPGSPLHF.